The TCR beta chain under discussion was sequenced for a study of blood T cell repertoires in COVID-19. This CDR3 contains 16 residues. V dropped 3 bases and J dropped 4; count of bases not matched to a gene: 8. Germline V lookup: CDR1 MDHEN, CDR2 SYDVKM. The table came from immunoSEQ multiplex PCR; TCRdb's copy has only in-frame clones and leaves some out. This table holds fewer than 250,000 clones, around 80% found once. This TCR derives from a woman of 80 years or more with acute or convalescent COVID-19. Source material: peripheral blood. The chain combines TRBV28 with TRBJ2-2; 7 nucleotides match TRBD2. The CDR3 sequence is CASSLTGEGLTGELFF. DNA for the CDR3: TGTGCCAGCAGTTTGACGGGGGAGGGCCTCACCGGGGAGCTGTTTTTT.